This T cell receptor (beta chain) stems from a study of identical twins. In its sample, this clonotype was seen a few times. Its antigen is as yet unknown. Unique molecular identifiers were in the cDNA, with template-switch universal primer binding. TCRdb reanalysed the 5' RACE reads using MiXCR and keeps one entry per CDR3 protein. Of 300,000 or so distinct CDR3 sequences in the sample, 7.5% to 9.5% were seen once. Healthy Caucasian individuals made up all the donors. Study results and caveats: There is a chance that invariant MAIT and iNKT cells partially muddied zero-insertion analyses.

The same sample was also studied in work on yellow fever vaccine responses in identical twins.

The sequence came from a woman aged 18-29 years in good health. The sequencing sample was made of CD8+ T cells sorted from blood.

DNA for the CDR3: TGTGCCAGCAGTACCAACAGGGGGCTGGTTACCGGGGAGCTGTTTTTT. Encoded protein: CASSTNRGLVTGELFF. This chain uses TRBV27 with TRBJ2-2, with TRBD1 matching 9 bases. The CDR3 runs 16 residues. In germline, CDR1 is MNHEY, CDR2 SMNVEV (reference sequence). Germline trimming cut 5 bases from V and 5 bases from J; bases unmatched to any gene: 9.